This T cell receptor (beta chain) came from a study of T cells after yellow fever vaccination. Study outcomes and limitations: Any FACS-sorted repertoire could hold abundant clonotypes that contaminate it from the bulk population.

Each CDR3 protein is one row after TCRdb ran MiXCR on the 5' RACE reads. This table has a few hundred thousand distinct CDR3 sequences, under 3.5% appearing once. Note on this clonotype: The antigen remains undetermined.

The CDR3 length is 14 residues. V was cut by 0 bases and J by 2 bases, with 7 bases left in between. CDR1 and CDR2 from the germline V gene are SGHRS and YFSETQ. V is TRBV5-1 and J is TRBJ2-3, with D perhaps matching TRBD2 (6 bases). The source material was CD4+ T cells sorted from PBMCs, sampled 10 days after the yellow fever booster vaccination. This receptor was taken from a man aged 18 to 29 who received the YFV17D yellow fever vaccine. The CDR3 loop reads CASSLGRDTDTQYF. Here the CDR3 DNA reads TGCGCCAGCAGCTTGGGGCGGGACACAGATACGCAGTATTTT.